A selection of T cell receptor beta chains follows, all from one sample in a study of regulatory and conventional T cells in RAG deficiency. Method: immunoSEQ multiplex PCR; TCRdb's copy keeps in-frame clones and lacks some. The sample contains tens of thousands of clones, 95% to 97% of which appear only once. The sample was also reused in another study, on regulatory T cells.

Sequenced input: CD25- CD4+ T cells sorted from blood. The source of these receptors is a human donor in good health. The CDR3 runs from the conserved cysteine through the conserved F or W. A D gene is named only where the DNA matches it firmly. Clone size is shown for a subset of rows, as once, few, many or a class of expanded clone.

j_call: TRBJ1-1; v_call: TRBV28; clone_size: once; d_call: NA; cdr3_nt: TGTGCCAGCGAGGGGAACACTGAAGCTTTCTTT; cdr3_aa: CASEGNTEAFF
j_call: TRBJ1-1; v_call: TRBV18; clone_size: NA; d_call: NA; cdr3_nt: TGTGCCAGCTCAGAGGGACAGAACACTGAAGCTTTCTTT; cdr3_aa: CASSEGQNTEAFF
j_call: TRBJ1-3; v_call: TRBV10-3; clone_size: NA; d_call: TRBD1; cdr3_nt: TGTGCCATCAGTGATAAACAGGGGCTTGGAAACACCATATATTTT; cdr3_aa: CAISDKQGLGNTIYF
j_call: TRBJ2-1; v_call: TRBV30; clone_size: NA; d_call: TRBD2; cdr3_nt: TGTGCCTGGAGTGTCTCCCTGGGACTAGCGGGGGGCCCGAGCTCCTACAATGAGCAGTTCTTC; cdr3_aa: CAWSVSLGLAGGPSSYNEQFF
j_call: TRBJ2-5; v_call: TRBV20-1; clone_size: NA; d_call: NA; cdr3_nt: TGCAGTGTAAACGGGGAGACCCAGTACTTC; cdr3_aa: CSVNGETQYF
j_call: TRBJ2-3; v_call: TRBV5-1; clone_size: NA; d_call: TRBD1; cdr3_nt: TGCGCCAGCAGCTTGGCAGACAGGGCCCTCACAGATACGCAGTATTTT; cdr3_aa: CASSLADRALTDTQYF
j_call: TRBJ2-7; v_call: TRBV4-1; clone_size: NA; d_call: TRBD1; cdr3_nt: TGCGCCAGCAGCCGACAGGGAGCCTACGAGCAGTACTTC; cdr3_aa: CASSRQGAYEQYF
j_call: TRBJ2-1; v_call: TRBV6-1; clone_size: NA; d_call: NA; cdr3_nt: TGTGCCAGCAGGTACCGACGGGAGTCGGACAATGAGCAGTTCTTC; cdr3_aa: CASRYRRESDNEQFF
j_call: TRBJ2-7; v_call: TRBV19; clone_size: NA; d_call: NA; cdr3_nt: TGTGCCAGTAGTATCGGAGACAGTTTAACCTACGAGCAGTACTTC; cdr3_aa: CASSIGDSLTYEQYF
j_call: TRBJ1-4; v_call: TRBV7-2; clone_size: NA; d_call: NA; cdr3_nt: TGTGCCAGCAGCTTAGCGATACAGGGTGGGGGTGAAAAACTGTTTTTT; cdr3_aa: CASSLAIQGGGEKLFF
j_call: TRBJ2-7; v_call: TRBV27; clone_size: once; d_call: NA; cdr3_nt: TGTGCCAGCAGCCATCTAAATACACCGGGAACCTACGAGCAGTACTTC; cdr3_aa: CASSHLNTPGTYEQYF
j_call: TRBJ1-6; v_call: TRBV6-6; clone_size: once; d_call: NA; cdr3_nt: TGTGCCAGCAGACAGCATAATTCACCCCTCCACTTT; cdr3_aa: CASRQHNSPLHF
j_call: TRBJ2-7; v_call: TRBV10-3; clone_size: NA; d_call: TRBD1; cdr3_nt: TGTGCCATAAGGGACAGTCCCTACGAGCAGTACTTC; cdr3_aa: CAIRDSPYEQYF
j_call: TRBJ2-3; v_call: TRBV9; clone_size: once; d_call: NA; cdr3_nt: TGTGCCAGCAGCGTAGGATCGGAGCCAGATACGCAGTATTTT; cdr3_aa: CASSVGSEPDTQYF
j_call: TRBJ2-5; v_call: TRBV6-6; clone_size: NA; d_call: NA; cdr3_nt: TGTGCCAGCAGTTACTCCGGTGAGACCCAGTACTTC; cdr3_aa: CASSYSGETQYF
j_call: TRBJ1-2; v_call: TRBV7-2; clone_size: NA; d_call: TRBD1; cdr3_nt: TGTGCCAGCAGCCTAGGACAGGGGAACTATGGCTACACCTTC; cdr3_aa: CASSLGQGNYGYTF
j_call: TRBJ1-6; v_call: TRBV5-1; clone_size: NA; d_call: TRBD1; cdr3_nt: TGCGCCAGCAGCTTGAATCTTGGGACAGGGAATTCACCCCTCCACTTT; cdr3_aa: CASSLNLGTGNSPLHF
j_call: TRBJ2-5; v_call: TRBV2; clone_size: once; d_call: TRBD2; cdr3_nt: TGTGCCAGCAGTGAGAACTGGCTAGCGGGGGGGGGAGAGACCCAGTACTTC; cdr3_aa: CASSENWLAGGGETQYF
j_call: TRBJ1-2; v_call: TRBV19; clone_size: NA; d_call: NA; cdr3_nt: TGTGCCAGTAGTATGGGGTCGGGGTTTCAGTACTATGGCTACACCTTC; cdr3_aa: CASSMGSGFQYYGYTF
j_call: TRBJ1-5; v_call: TRBV28; clone_size: NA; d_call: TRBD1; cdr3_nt: TGTGCCACTACGTCAGGGGGTGCGAACCCCTATCAGCCCCAGCATTTT; cdr3_aa: CATTSGGANPYQPQHF